Listed below are T cell receptor beta chains from one sample, sequenced in a study of blood T cell repertoires in COVID-19. Using immunoSEQ multiplex PCR, the repertoire was profiled, and TCRdb retains in-frame clones only, with some absent. The profile covers 150,000 to 200,000 clones, with 80% to 85% appearing a single time and roughly 5% taken by the ten largest. Sequencing was carried out using PBMCs or T cells enriched from blood (not recorded which). The receptors were gathered from a man in his sixties or seventies who had been exposed to COVID-19. Both conserved end residues are part of each CDR3. The D gene is left open where the match is weak. Part of the rows lack a size; the others show once, few, many or a class for expanded clones.

j_gene: TRBJ1-5
d_gene: TRBD1
v_gene: TRBV15
abundance: .
CDR3nt: TGTGCCACCAACCCGGACAGGGACCCCTCAAGGGATCAGCCCCAGCATTTT
CDR3aa: CATNPDRDPSRDQPQHF

j_gene: TRBJ1-2
d_gene: TRBD1
v_gene: TRBV7-2
abundance: .
CDR3nt: TGTGCCAGCAGCACGGACAGGGGTGGAGGCTACACCTTC
CDR3aa: CASSTDRGGGYTF

j_gene: TRBJ2-1
d_gene: .
v_gene: TRBV5-1
abundance: once
CDR3nt: TGCGCCAGCTCAAGGGGGGGCTCCTACAATGAGCAGTTCTTC
CDR3aa: CASSRGGSYNEQFF

j_gene: TRBJ1-2
d_gene: .
v_gene: TRBV3-1/TRBV3-2
abundance: .
CDR3nt: TGTGCCAGCAGCCAAGCTATCTCCGGCTACACCTTC
CDR3aa: CASSQAISGYTF

j_gene: TRBJ1-1
d_gene: .
v_gene: TRBV4-1
abundance: .
CDR3nt: TGCGCCAGCAGCCAAGATTCGGGGGACCACTTAGGGAACACTGAAGCTTTCTTT
CDR3aa: CASSQDSGDHLGNTEAFF

j_gene: TRBJ2-5
d_gene: .
v_gene: TRBV11-3
abundance: .
CDR3nt: TGTGCCAGCAGCTTAGGAGGCACCCTAGAGACCCAGTACTTC
CDR3aa: CASSLGGTLETQYF

j_gene: TRBJ2-1
d_gene: TRBD2
v_gene: TRBV10-3
abundance: .
CDR3nt: TGTGCCATCAGTGATACAGCGGGAGGGGTTGAGCAGTTCTTC
CDR3aa: CAISDTAGGVEQFF

j_gene: TRBJ2-1
d_gene: .
v_gene: TRBV6-1
abundance: once
CDR3nt: TGTGCCAGCAGAGAAGGGAGGAGCGGTGAGCAGTTCTTC
CDR3aa: CASREGRSGEQFF

j_gene: TRBJ1-2
d_gene: .
v_gene: TRBV24-1
abundance: .
CDR3nt: TGTGCCAGAACAGGCACTTCTAACTATGGCTACACCTTC
CDR3aa: CARTGTSNYGYTF

j_gene: TRBJ2-1
d_gene: .
v_gene: TRBV9
abundance: .
CDR3nt: TGTGCCAGCAGCGTTCTGGACTACGGTGAGCAGTTCTTC
CDR3aa: CASSVLDYGEQFF

j_gene: TRBJ1-6
d_gene: .
v_gene: TRBV2
abundance: .
CDR3nt: TGTGCCAGCAGTGAGCATCGGCAGGGATCACCCCTCCACTTT
CDR3aa: CASSEHRQGSPLHF

j_gene: TRBJ1-5
d_gene: .
v_gene: TRBV28
abundance: once
CDR3nt: TGTGCCAGCAGTTTGTCGGGTCCTTATAGCAATCAGCCCCAGCATTTT
CDR3aa: CASSLSGPYSNQPQHF

j_gene: TRBJ2-5
d_gene: .
v_gene: TRBV19
abundance: .
CDR3nt: TGTGCCAGTAGTTTCAGGGGGACCCAGTACTTC
CDR3aa: CASSFRGTQYF

j_gene: TRBJ2-5
d_gene: TRBD1
v_gene: TRBV5-4
abundance: .
CDR3nt: TGTGCCAGCAGCAGAGGACAGGGCCAGCAAGAGACCCAGTACTTC
CDR3aa: CASSRGQGQQETQYF

j_gene: TRBJ1-2
d_gene: TRBD1
v_gene: TRBV24-1
abundance: .
CDR3nt: TGTGCCACCAGTGACGGGGACAGGGGAGGCTACACCTTC
CDR3aa: CATSDGDRGGYTF

j_gene: TRBJ1-1
d_gene: TRBD1
v_gene: TRBV5-4
abundance: .
CDR3nt: TGTGCCTCCACCGGGACAGGGGGCGGGAGCACTGAAGCTTTCTTT
CDR3aa: CASTGTGGGSTEAFF

j_gene: TRBJ2-7
d_gene: TRBD2
v_gene: TRBV28
abundance: .
CDR3nt: TGTGCCAGCAGTTATTTAGCGGGAGGGCCCGGCGAGCAGTACTTC
CDR3aa: CASSYLAGGPGEQYF

j_gene: TRBJ2-7
d_gene: TRBD1
v_gene: TRBV19
abundance: .
CDR3nt: TGTGCCAGTAGTCAAGACAGGGCCGCACGGGAGCAGTACTTC
CDR3aa: CASSQDRAAREQYF

j_gene: TRBJ2-1
d_gene: TRBD2
v_gene: TRBV2
abundance: .
CDR3nt: TGTGCCAGCAGTGAGTTAGCGGGGGACAATGAGCAGTTCTTC
CDR3aa: CASSELAGDNEQFF

j_gene: TRBJ2-3
d_gene: TRBD2
v_gene: TRBV29-1
abundance: .
CDR3nt: TGCAGCGTCGGACTAGCGGCTACTAGCACAGATACGCAGTATTTT
CDR3aa: CSVGLAATSTDTQYF

j_gene: TRBJ1-2
d_gene: .
v_gene: TRBV24-1
abundance: .
CDR3nt: TGTGCCACCAGTGATTTCAGCGCTGCGGGCTACACCTTC
CDR3aa: CATSDFSAAGYTF

j_gene: TRBJ2-2
d_gene: TRBD1
v_gene: TRBV5-4
abundance: .
CDR3nt: TGTGCCAGCAGCCGGGACAGTAGAATGAACACCGGGGAGCTGTTTTTT
CDR3aa: CASSRDSRMNTGELFF

j_gene: TRBJ2-7
d_gene: TRBD2
v_gene: TRBV5-4
abundance: .
CDR3nt: TGTGCCAGCAGCTCACAAACTAGCGGGAGGATGTACGAGCAGTACTTC
CDR3aa: CASSSQTSGRMYEQYF

j_gene: TRBJ2-2
d_gene: .
v_gene: TRBV7-2
abundance: .
CDR3nt: TGTGCCAGCAGCTCCAATCCTATGAACACCGGGGAGCTGTTTTTT
CDR3aa: CASSSNPMNTGELFF

j_gene: TRBJ1-5
d_gene: .
v_gene: TRBV4-1
abundance: .
CDR3nt: TGCGCCAGCGCCGACAGGCAGGATCAGCCCCAGCATTTT
CDR3aa: CASADRQDQPQHF

j_gene: TRBJ1-4
d_gene: .
v_gene: TRBV4-3
abundance: .
CDR3nt: TGCGCCAGCAGCCAGTTCCAAACCGGGACAAGTGAAAAACTGTTTTTT
CDR3aa: CASSQFQTGTSEKLFF

j_gene: TRBJ2-7
d_gene: .
v_gene: TRBV20-1
abundance: .
CDR3nt: TGCAGTGCTAGACTTCTATACGAGCAGTACTTC
CDR3aa: CSARLLYEQYF

j_gene: TRBJ2-5
d_gene: .
v_gene: TRBV7-9
abundance: .
CDR3nt: TGTGCCAGCAGATTCAGAGAGACCCAGTACTTC
CDR3aa: CASRFRETQYF

j_gene: TRBJ1-4
d_gene: TRBD1
v_gene: TRBV18
abundance: .
CDR3nt: TGTGCCAGCTCACGACAGGGGGGAAGTGAAAAACTGTTTTTT
CDR3aa: CASSRQGGSEKLFF

j_gene: TRBJ2-1
d_gene: TRBD2
v_gene: TRBV19
abundance: .
CDR3nt: TGTGCCAGTAGTATTCTAGCGGGAGGGTTGGATGAGCAGTTCTTC
CDR3aa: CASSILAGGLDEQFF

j_gene: TRBJ2-1
d_gene: .
v_gene: TRBV27
abundance: .
CDR3nt: TGTGCCAGCAGGCTTGGACTTAAGGGCGAGCAGTTCTTC
CDR3aa: CASRLGLKGEQFF

j_gene: TRBJ1-1
d_gene: .
v_gene: TRBV19
abundance: .
CDR3nt: TGTGCCAGTAGTCCCAGGGTGATGAACACTGAAGCTTTCTTT
CDR3aa: CASSPRVMNTEAFF

j_gene: TRBJ2-7
d_gene: TRBD2
v_gene: TRBV7-8
abundance: .
CDR3nt: TGTGCCAGCAGCTTCGGACTAGTCGACACTCTATACGAGCAGTACTTC
CDR3aa: CASSFGLVDTLYEQYF

j_gene: TRBJ2-1
d_gene: TRBD2
v_gene: TRBV6-5
abundance: .
CDR3nt: TGTGCCAGCAGTCGGACTAGCGGGTCCTACAATGAGCAGTTCTTC
CDR3aa: CASSRTSGSYNEQFF

j_gene: TRBJ1-2
d_gene: .
v_gene: TRBV12-3/TRBV12-4
abundance: few
CDR3nt: TGTGCCAGCAGCCGTCCTAACTATGGCTACACCTTC
CDR3aa: CASSRPNYGYTF

j_gene: TRBJ1-4
d_gene: .
v_gene: TRBV4-1
abundance: .
CDR3nt: TGCGCCAGCAGCCCACAGGGAACGGCTAATGAAAAACTGTTTTTT
CDR3aa: CASSPQGTANEKLFF

j_gene: TRBJ2-1
d_gene: .
v_gene: TRBV12-3/TRBV12-4
abundance: once
CDR3nt: TGTGCCAGCAGCCAGGTCCATGAGCAGTTCTTC
CDR3aa: CASSQVHEQFF

j_gene: TRBJ1-1
d_gene: .
v_gene: TRBV3-1/TRBV3-2
abundance: once
CDR3nt: TGTGCCAGCAGCCCACCGGGGGAGCACACTGAAGCTTTCTTT
CDR3aa: CASSPPGEHTEAFF

j_gene: TRBJ2-1
d_gene: TRBD2
v_gene: TRBV2
abundance: .
CDR3nt: TGTGCCAGCAGTCTACGGACTAGCGGGGGAGAGCAGTTCTTC
CDR3aa: CASSLRTSGGEQFF

j_gene: TRBJ2-7
d_gene: .
v_gene: TRBV5-1
abundance: .
CDR3nt: TGCGCCAGCAGCCTTCCCGGGAACTCCTACGAGCAGTACTTC
CDR3aa: CASSLPGNSYEQYF

j_gene: TRBJ1-2
d_gene: .
v_gene: TRBV7-2
abundance: few
CDR3nt: TGTGCCAGCAGCTTACCGCCTCCTCTTGAGGGCTACACCTTC
CDR3aa: CASSLPPPLEGYTF

j_gene: TRBJ1-5
d_gene: .
v_gene: TRBV6-1
abundance: .
CDR3nt: TGTGCCAGCAGTGAAGACAGTCAGCCCCAGCATTTT
CDR3aa: CASSEDSQPQHF

j_gene: TRBJ2-5
d_gene: TRBD2
v_gene: TRBV3-1/TRBV3-2
abundance: .
CDR3nt: TGTGCCAGCAGCCAAGGGGCGGTGGCGGGAGTCCAAGAGACCCAGTACTTC
CDR3aa: CASSQGAVAGVQETQYF

j_gene: TRBJ2-2
d_gene: TRBD1
v_gene: TRBV25-1
abundance: .
CDR3nt: TGTGCCAGCAGCCGACAGGGGACGGGGACCGGGGAGCTGTTTTTT
CDR3aa: CASSRQGTGTGELFF

j_gene: TRBJ2-3
d_gene: TRBD2
v_gene: TRBV5-1
abundance: .
CDR3nt: TGCGCCAGCAATAGCGGGGGGGACACAGATACGCAGTATTTT
CDR3aa: CASNSGGDTDTQYF

j_gene: TRBJ2-7
d_gene: TRBD1
v_gene: TRBV2
abundance: .
CDR3nt: TGTGCCAGCAGTGACAGGGGGCGCGTCTCCTACGAGCAGTACTTC
CDR3aa: CASSDRGRVSYEQYF

j_gene: TRBJ2-3
d_gene: .
v_gene: TRBV7-2
abundance: once
CDR3nt: TGTGCCAGCAGCTTAGATATAGATACGCAGTATTTT
CDR3aa: CASSLDIDTQYF

j_gene: TRBJ2-7
d_gene: .
v_gene: TRBV18
abundance: .
CDR3nt: TGTGCCAGCTCACCCGGGGGGCCCTCCTACGAGCAGTACTTC
CDR3aa: CASSPGGPSYEQYF

j_gene: TRBJ1-2
d_gene: .
v_gene: TRBV3-1/TRBV3-2
abundance: .
CDR3nt: TGTGCCAGCAGCCAAGTATCAGGGGATTACGGCTACACCTTC
CDR3aa: CASSQVSGDYGYTF

j_gene: TRBJ1-2
d_gene: .
v_gene: TRBV5-6
abundance: .
CDR3nt: TGTGCCAGCAGCTGGGCCCCGGGGGGACCTGGCTACACCTTC
CDR3aa: CASSWAPGGPGYTF

j_gene: TRBJ1-6
d_gene: .
v_gene: TRBV7-8
abundance: .
CDR3nt: TGTGCCAGCAGCTTAGAGGGAGTACTCTATAATTCACCCCTCCACTTT
CDR3aa: CASSLEGVLYNSPLHF

j_gene: TRBJ1-2
d_gene: TRBD1
v_gene: TRBV14
abundance: .
CDR3nt: TGTGCCAGCGAAAACGGGACAGGGGGAGGCTACACCTTC
CDR3aa: CASENGTGGGYTF

j_gene: TRBJ2-7
d_gene: .
v_gene: TRBV21-1
abundance: .
CDR3nt: TGTGCCCGCCAACGACAGGCGCGTTCCTACGAGCAGTACTTC
CDR3aa: CARQRQARSYEQYF